A single T cell receptor (beta chain) is shown here with its context. No antigen is known for it. Per-base qualities were not stored, and no clone one base away is much larger. This entry belongs to a study of T cell changes during pregnancy in multiple sclerosis (dated by TCRdb to about 2019). General notes on the study: The study examined how the T cell repertoire changed over the course of pregnancy in women with multiple sclerosis.

Preparation of the library involved the immunoSEQ multiplex PCR assay. This immuneACCESS table, as held by TCRdb, lists in-frame sequences with V and J called but not all clones. Of the missing ones, under half trace to an unresolved V gene in checked studies; the others have no known cause. The sample profile shows 12,000 to 15,000 clones; 93% of them were found once. The ten largest clones take up about 2.6% of the sample. This receptor was taken from a female donor in good health, enrolled as a control in a pregnancy study. The sample was peripheral blood, taken in the second trimester of pregnancy.

The nucleotides are TGTGCCAGCAAGACTAGCACAGATACGCAGTATTTT. This sequence encodes CASKTSTDTQYF. The chain joins TRBV27 to TRBJ2-3, with the D segment identity uncertain. From the germline V gene (reference sequence), CDR1 is MNHEY and CDR2 is SMNVEV. Between the V and J ends, shortened by 7 bases and 0 bases respectively, the junction contains 5 bases. From the cysteine through the phenylalanine, the CDR3 covers 12 amino acids. Of the read, only the CDR3 DNA is kept; its 36 bases are in frame from base 1.